This TCR beta chain appears in the sequencing data of a study of T-cell reconstitution after alpha-beta-depleted transplantation in children. This clonotype has at least ten counts. V was cut by 5 bases and J by 5 bases, with 13 bases left in between. Germline V lookup: CDR1 MDHEN, CDR2 SYDVKM. This CDR3 comprises 14 residues. Unique molecular identifiers were used to barcode this TCRbeta library. TCRdb re-called the PCR reads with MiXCR, one entry per CDR3 protein. The table includes around 700,000 distinct CDR3 sequences, about an eighth detected once. This specimen was PBMCs, taken before TCRalphabeta/CD19-depleted stem cell transplant. The clonotype was recovered from a girl under 10 years old with congenital amegakaryocytic thrombocytopenia, due to receive a stem cell transplant. The chain is built from TRBV28 and TRBJ2-1; tentatively, D is TRBD1 or TRBD2 (6 bases each). The CDR3 DNA sequence: TGTGCCAGCAGTCCCCCGGGGGCCCACAATGAGCAGTTCTTC. Protein sequence: CASSPPGAHNEQFF.